This TCR beta chain was retrieved from a study of identical twins. A universal primer site was incorporated via template switching, and the cDNA contained unique molecular identifiers. TCRdb analysed the 5' RACE reads with MiXCR anew, one entry per CDR3 protein. The repertoire holds 420,000 or so distinct CDR3 sequences, around a sixth seen once, with roughly an eighth in the top ten. Donors uniformly comprised healthy Caucasians. Whole-study results and caveats: Alpha sequences that were out-of-frame and twin-shared showed an excess of low generation probability. High-abundance cord blood beta clonotypes had fewer insertions; memory repertoires showed none.

This clonotype has a handful of counts. What it binds is not known. The CDR3 consists of 13 residues. Trimming pared 2 bases from V and 5 bases from J, leaving 7 bases between. The TCR sequence derives from a man in his fifties in good health. This sequence joins TRBV12-3 or TRBV12-4 and TRBJ2-1, with no clear D. The sample consisted of naive T cells sorted from blood. CDR3 sequence reads: CASSLFSDNEQFF. CDR3 DNA: TGTGCCAGCAGTTTATTTTCTGACAATGAGCAGTTCTTC.